Below, one T cell receptor (beta chain) is given with its context. Trimming removed 6 bases from V and 1 base from J, with 19 bases in between. The CDR3 has 16 amino acids. CDR1 is SGDLS and CDR2 is YYNGEE in the germline V gene. These data are taken from a study of CD8 T cells in Susac syndrome. With random hexamers, roughly 0.45 to 1 ug RNA was reverse transcribed. An immunoSEQ multiplex PCR generated amplified TCR beta CDR3 products spanning 54 Vbeta and 13 Jbeta. TCRdb independently ran MiXCR on the immunoSEQ multiplex PCR reads; one entry per CDR3 protein. The sample holds about 120,000 distinct CDR3 sequences, 90% to 95% seen once.

The sequenced sample was CD8+ T cells from PBMCs. This TCR was recovered from a human donor with Susac syndrome. The J gene is TRBJ1-1, the V gene TRBV9, with TRBD1 as a possible D gene (6 bases). The CDR3 DNA reads as TGTGCCAGCACCGAACCAGGGAGGGGGGAGAACACTGAAGCTTTCTTT. It codes for CASTEPGRGENTEAFF. Drawing the rest from reference TRBV9 and TRBJ1-1, the complete variable domain is DSGVTQTPKHLITATGQRVTLRCSPRSGDLSVYWYQQSLDQGLQFLIQYYNGEERAKGNILERFSAQQFPDLHSELNLSSLELGDSALYFCASTEPGRGENTEAFFGQGTRLTVV.